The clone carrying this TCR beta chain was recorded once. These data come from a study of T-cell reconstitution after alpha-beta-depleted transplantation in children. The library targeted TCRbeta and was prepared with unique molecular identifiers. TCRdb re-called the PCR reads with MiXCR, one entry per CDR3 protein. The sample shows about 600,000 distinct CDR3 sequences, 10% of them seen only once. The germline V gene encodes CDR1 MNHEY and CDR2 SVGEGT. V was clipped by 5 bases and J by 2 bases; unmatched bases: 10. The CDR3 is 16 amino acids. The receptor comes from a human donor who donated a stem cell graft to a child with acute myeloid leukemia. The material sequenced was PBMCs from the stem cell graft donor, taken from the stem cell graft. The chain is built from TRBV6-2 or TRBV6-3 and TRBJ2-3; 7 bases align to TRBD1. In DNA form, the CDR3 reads TGTGCCAGCAGTCGACCCCGGGACAGAAACACAGATACGCAGTATTTT. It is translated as CASSRPRDRNTDTQYF.